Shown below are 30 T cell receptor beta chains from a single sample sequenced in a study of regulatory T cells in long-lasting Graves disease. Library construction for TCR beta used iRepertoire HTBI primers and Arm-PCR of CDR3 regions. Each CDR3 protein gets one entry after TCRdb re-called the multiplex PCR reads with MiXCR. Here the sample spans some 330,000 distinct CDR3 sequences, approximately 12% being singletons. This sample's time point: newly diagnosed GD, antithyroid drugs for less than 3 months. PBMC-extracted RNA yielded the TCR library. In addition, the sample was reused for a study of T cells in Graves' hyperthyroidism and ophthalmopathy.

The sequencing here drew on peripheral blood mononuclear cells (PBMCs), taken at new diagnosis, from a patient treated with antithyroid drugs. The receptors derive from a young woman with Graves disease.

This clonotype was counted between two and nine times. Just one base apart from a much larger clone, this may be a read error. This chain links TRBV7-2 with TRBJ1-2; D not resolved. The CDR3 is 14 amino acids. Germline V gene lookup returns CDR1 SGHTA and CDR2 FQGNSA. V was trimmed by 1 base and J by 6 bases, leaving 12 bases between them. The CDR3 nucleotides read TGTGCCAGCAGCTTAGACCCCGGGAACAATGGCTACACCTTC. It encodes CASSLDPGNNGYTF.

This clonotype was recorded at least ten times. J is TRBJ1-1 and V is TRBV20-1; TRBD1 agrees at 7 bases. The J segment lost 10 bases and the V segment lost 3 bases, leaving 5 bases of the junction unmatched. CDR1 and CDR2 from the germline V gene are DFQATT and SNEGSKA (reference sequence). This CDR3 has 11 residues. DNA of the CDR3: TGCAGTGCTAGCAGGGGGGAGCGAGCTTTCTTT. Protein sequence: CSASRGERAFF.

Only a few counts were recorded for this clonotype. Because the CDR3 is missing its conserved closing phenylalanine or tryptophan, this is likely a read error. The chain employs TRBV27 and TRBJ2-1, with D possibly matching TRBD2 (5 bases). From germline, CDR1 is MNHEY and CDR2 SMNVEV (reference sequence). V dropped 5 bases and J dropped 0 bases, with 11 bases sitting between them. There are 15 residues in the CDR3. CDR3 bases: TGTGCCAGCAGTCCCCGGAGGAGCTCCTACAATGAGCAGTTCCTC. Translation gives CASSPRRSSYNEQFL.

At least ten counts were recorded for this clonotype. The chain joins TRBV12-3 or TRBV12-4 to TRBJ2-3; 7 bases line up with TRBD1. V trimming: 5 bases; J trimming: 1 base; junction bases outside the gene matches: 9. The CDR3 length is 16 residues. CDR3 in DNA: TGTGCCAGCAGTACCAACAGGGGATGGGGCACAGATACGCAGTATTTT. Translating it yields CASSTNRGWGTDTQYF.

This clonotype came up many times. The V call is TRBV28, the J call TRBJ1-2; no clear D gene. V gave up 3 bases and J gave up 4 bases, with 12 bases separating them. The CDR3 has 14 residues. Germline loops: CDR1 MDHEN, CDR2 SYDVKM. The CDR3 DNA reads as TGTGCCAGCAGTTTCGCGGACCCGCGCTATGGCTACACCTTC. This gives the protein CASSFADPRYGYTF.

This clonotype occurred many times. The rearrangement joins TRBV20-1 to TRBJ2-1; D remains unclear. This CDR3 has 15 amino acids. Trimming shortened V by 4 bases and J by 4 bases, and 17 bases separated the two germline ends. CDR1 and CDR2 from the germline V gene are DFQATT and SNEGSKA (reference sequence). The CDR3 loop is CSATGVALPYNEQFF. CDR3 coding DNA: TGCAGTGCTACTGGGGTTGCGCTACCATACAATGAGCAGTTCTTC.

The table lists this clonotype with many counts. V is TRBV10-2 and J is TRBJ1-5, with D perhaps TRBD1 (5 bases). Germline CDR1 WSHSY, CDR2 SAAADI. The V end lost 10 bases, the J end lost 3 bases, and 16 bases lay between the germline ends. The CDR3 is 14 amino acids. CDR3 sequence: CATTGGVNNQPQHF. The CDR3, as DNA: TGCGCCACCACAGGAGGGGTCAACAATCAGCCCCAGCATTTT.

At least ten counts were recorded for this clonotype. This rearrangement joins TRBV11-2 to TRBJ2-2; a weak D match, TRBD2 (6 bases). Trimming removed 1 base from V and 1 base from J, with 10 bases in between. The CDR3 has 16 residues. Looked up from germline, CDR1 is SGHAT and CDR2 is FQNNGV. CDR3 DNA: TGTGCCAGCAGCTTAGTGGGGCGGGGGAACACCGGGGAGCTGTTTTTT. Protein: CASSLVGRGNTGELFF.

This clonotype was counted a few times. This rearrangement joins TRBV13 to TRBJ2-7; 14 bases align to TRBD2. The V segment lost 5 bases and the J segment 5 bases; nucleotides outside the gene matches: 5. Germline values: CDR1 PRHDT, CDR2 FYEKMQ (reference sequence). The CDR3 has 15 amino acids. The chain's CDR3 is CASSVGLAGVDEQYF. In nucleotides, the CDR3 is TGTGCCAGCAGCGTGGGACTAGCGGGAGTAGACGAGCAGTACTTC.

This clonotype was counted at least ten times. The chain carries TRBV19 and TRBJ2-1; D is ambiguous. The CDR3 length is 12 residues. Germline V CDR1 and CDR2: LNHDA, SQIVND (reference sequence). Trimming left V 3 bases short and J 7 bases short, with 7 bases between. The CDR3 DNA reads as TGTGCCAGTAGTATGTCTATAAATGAGCAGTTCTTC. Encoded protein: CASSMSINEQFF.

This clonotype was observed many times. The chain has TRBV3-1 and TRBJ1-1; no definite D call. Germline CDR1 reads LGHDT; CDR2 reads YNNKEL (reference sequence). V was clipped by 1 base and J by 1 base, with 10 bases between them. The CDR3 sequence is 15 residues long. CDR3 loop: CASSQAWTGNTEAFF. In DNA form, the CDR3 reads TGTGCCAGCAGCCAAGCCTGGACTGGGAACACTGAAGCTTTCTTT. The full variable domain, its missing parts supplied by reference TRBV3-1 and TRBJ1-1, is DTAVSQTPKYLVTQMGNDKSIKCEQNLGHDTMYWYKQDSKKFLKIMFSYNNKELIINETVPNRFSPKSPDKAHLNLHINSLELGDSAVYFCASSQAWTGNTEAFFGQGTRLTVV.

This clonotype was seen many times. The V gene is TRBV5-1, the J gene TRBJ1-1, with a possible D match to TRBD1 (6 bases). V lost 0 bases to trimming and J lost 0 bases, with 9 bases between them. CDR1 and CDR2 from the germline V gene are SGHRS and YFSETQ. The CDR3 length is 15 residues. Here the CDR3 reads CASSLGGHVNTEAFF. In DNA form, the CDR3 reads TGCGCCAGCAGCTTGGGGGGACACGTGAACACTGAAGCTTTCTTT.

The CDR3 DNA reads as TGCAGCGGATCCGGGACAGGCACCTACGAGCAGTACTTC. As protein: CSGSGTGTYEQYF. This sequence joins TRBV29-1 and TRBJ2-7; 8 nucleotides line up with TRBD1. The CDR3 runs 13 residues. Looked up from germline, CDR1 is SQVTM and CDR2 is ANQGSEA. V lost 7 bases to trimming and J lost 2 bases; unmatched junction nucleotides: 7.

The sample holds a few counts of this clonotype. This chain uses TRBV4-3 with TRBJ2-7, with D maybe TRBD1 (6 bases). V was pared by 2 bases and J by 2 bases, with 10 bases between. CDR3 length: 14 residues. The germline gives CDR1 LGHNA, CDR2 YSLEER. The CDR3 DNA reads TGCGCCAGCAGCCAATTAACAGGGACCTACGAGCAGTACGTC. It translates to CASSQLTGTYEQYV.

The CDR3 DNA reads TGCGCCAGCAGCCAAGATCTTGCGACCCTCGGTACTGAAGCTTTCTTT. Its translation is CASSQDLATLGTEAFF. The rearrangement uses TRBV4-3 and TRBJ1-1, with D hard to call. Per the germline V gene, CDR1 is LGHNA and CDR2 is YSLEER. The CDR3 spans 16 residues. V was clipped by 0 bases and J by 5 bases, with 16 bases between them.

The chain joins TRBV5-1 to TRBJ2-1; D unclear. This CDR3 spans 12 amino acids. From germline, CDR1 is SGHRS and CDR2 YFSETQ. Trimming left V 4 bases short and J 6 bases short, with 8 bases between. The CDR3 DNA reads TGCGCCAGCAGCCAGTCGGGCAATGAGCAGTTCTTC. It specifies CASSQSGNEQFF.

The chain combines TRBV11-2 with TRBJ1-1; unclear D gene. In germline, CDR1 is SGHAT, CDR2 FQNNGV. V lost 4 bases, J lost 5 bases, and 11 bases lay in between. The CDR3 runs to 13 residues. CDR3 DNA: TGTGCCAGCAGCTCCGCTTTGGGTACTGAAGCTTTCTTT. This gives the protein CASSSALGTEAFF. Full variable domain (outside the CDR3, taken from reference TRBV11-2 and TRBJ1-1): EAGVAQSPRYKIIEKRQSVAFWCNPISGHATLYWYQQILGQGPKLLIQFQNNGVVDDSQLPKDRFSAERLKGVDSTLKIQPAKLEDSAVYLCASSSALGTEAFFGQGTRLTVV.

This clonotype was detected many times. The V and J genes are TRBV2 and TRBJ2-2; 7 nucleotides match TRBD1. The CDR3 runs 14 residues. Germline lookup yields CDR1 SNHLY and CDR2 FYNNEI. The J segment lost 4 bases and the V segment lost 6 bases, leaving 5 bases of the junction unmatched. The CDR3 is CASRGTEPTGELFF. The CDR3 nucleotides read TGTGCCAGCAGGGGGACAGAGCCCACCGGGGAGCTGTTTTTT.

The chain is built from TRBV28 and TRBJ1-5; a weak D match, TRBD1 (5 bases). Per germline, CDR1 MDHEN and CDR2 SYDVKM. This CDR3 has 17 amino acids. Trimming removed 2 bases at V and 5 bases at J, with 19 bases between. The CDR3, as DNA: TGTGCCAGCAGTTTACGGGGGTGGGGGGAAGGCGATCAGCCCCAGCATTTT. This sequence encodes CASSLRGWGEGDQPQHF.

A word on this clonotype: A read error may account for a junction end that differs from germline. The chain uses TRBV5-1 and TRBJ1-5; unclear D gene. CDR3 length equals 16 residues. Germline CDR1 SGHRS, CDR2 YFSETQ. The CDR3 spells CASSLSPDWNNQPRHF. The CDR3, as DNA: TGCGCCAGCAGCTTATCGCCGGATTGGAACAATCAGCCCCGGCATTTT.

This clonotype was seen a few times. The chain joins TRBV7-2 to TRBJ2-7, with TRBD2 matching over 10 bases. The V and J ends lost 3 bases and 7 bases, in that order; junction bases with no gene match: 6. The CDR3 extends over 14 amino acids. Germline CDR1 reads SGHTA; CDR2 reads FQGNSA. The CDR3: CASSFSGRAHEQYF. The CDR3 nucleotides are TGTGCCAGCAGCTTCAGCGGGAGGGCCCATGAGCAGTACTTC.

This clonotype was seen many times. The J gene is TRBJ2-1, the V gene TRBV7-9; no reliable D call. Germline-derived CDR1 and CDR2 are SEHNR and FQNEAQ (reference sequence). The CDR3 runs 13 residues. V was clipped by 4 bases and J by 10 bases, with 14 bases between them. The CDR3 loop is CASSSPQRWEQFF. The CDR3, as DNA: TGTGCCAGCAGCTCACCTCAGCGCTGGGAGCAGTTCTTC.

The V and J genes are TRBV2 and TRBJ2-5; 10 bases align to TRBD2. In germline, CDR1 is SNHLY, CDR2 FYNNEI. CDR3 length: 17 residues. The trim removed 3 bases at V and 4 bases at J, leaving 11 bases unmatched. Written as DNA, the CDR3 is TGTGCCAGCAGTGAGGACCTAGCGGGAGTCACGGGAGAGACCCAGTACTTC. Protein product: CASSEDLAGVTGETQYF.

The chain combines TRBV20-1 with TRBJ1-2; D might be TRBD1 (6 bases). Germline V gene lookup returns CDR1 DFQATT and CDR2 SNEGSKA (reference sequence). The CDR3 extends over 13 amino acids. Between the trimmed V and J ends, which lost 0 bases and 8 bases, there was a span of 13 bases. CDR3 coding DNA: TGCAGTGCTAGAGACAGGGGAGTCGAGGGCTACACCTTC. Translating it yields CSARDRGVEGYTF.

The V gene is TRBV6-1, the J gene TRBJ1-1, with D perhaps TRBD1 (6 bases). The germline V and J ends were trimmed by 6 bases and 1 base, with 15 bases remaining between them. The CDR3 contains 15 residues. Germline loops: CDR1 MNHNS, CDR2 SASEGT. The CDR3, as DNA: TGTGCCAGCAGCACCTGGACAGTGAGGAACACTGAAGCTTTCTTT. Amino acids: CASSTWTVRNTEAFF.

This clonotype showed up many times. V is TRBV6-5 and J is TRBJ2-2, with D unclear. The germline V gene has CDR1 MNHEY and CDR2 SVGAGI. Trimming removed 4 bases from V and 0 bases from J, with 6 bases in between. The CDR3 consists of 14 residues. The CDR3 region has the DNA TGTGCCAGCAGTTTAGGCTCGAACACCGGGGAGCTGTTTTTT. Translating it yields CASSLGSNTGELFF.

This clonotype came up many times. CDR3 coding DNA: TGTGCCAGCAGGTCCAGCGGGGGGGCGGAAGAGACCCAGTACTTC. Translation gives CASRSSGGAEETQYF. V and J are TRBV6-2 or TRBV6-3 and TRBJ2-5; 10 nucleotides line up with TRBD2. Per germline, CDR1 MNHEY and CDR2 SVGEGT. The CDR3 sequence is 15 residues long. J was trimmed by 3 bases and V by 6 bases; bases with no gene match: 7.

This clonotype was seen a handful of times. The CDR3 coding sequence is TGTGCCATCAGTGAGGAGACAAATGAGCAGTTCTTC. Its translation is CAISEETNEQFF. The chain is built from TRBV10-3 and TRBJ2-1; D gene uncertain. The CDR3 loop spans 12 amino acids. Germline V CDR1 and CDR2: ENHRY, SYGVKD. Trimming took off 2 bases at V and 7 bases at J, with 6 bases between the two ends.

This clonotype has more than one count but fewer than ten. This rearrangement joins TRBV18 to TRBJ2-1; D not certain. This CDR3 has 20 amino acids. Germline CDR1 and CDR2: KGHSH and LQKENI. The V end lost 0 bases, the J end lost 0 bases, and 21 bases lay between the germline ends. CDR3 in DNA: TGTGCCAGCTCACCACCGATTCTTGACCACATAGTCAGCTCCTACAATGAGCAGTTCTTC. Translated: CASSPPILDHIVSSYNEQFF.

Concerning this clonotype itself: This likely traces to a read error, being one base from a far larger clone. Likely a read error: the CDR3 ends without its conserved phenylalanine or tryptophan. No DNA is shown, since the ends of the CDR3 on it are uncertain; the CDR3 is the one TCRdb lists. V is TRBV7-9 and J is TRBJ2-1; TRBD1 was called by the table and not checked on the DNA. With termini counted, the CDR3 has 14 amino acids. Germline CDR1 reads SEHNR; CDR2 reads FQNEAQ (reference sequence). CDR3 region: CASSRDRTMDTQYL.